This TCR beta chain was found in a study of PD-L1 blockade in urothelial cancer. Across the study: Each patient had 0 to 3 earlier chemotherapy regimens. Blood was evaluated 3 weeks (second dose) and 6 weeks after therapy began.

Documented time point: pretreatment peripheral blood. The investigators introduced synthetic TCR analog templates into each PCR as spikes. Measured with immunoSEQ multiplex PCR; TCRdb has only the in-frame clones, and not every one. The sample has tens of thousands of clones, roughly 89% seen once. Deletions cut 3 bases from V and 6 bases from J, with 9 bases between. The germline gives CDR1 KGHSY, CDR2 FQNENV. The CDR3 contains 13 residues. Sequenced material: PBMCs, taken around atezolizumab (anti-PD-L1) treatment. The receptor's source is a woman aged 55-70 years with urothelial cancer. This rearrangement joins TRBV16 to TRBJ1-5; D call uncertain. This CDR3 is CASSQVSVQPQHF. CDR3 in DNA: TGTGCCAGCAGCCAGGTCAGTGTTCAGCCCCAGCATTTT.